This T cell receptor (beta chain) was captured in a study of cytomegalovirus exposure and HLA in healthy donors. Regarding the study as a whole: Later, an analysis found that TCR clusters from the first cohort tended to co-occur in the roughly 120 validation repertoires.

This table comes from immunoSEQ multiplex PCR, and its TCRdb copy is limited to in-frame clones, with some not included. The sample lists a few hundred thousand clones, approximately 83% occurring once. These donors were members of the 120-subject validation cohort, a group separate from the approximately 700-subject first cohort. The length of the CDR3 is 16 residues. Germline assignment: CDR1 SQVTM and CDR2 ANQGSEA. Notes on this clone: Its antigen is undetermined.

This clonotype originated in a woman under 30 in good health and CMV-seronegative. Sequencing was done on a sample of PBMCs. The chain links TRBV29-1 to TRBJ2-1; 10 bases match TRBD2. In DNA, the CDR3 is TGCACCCACACCTCCCCGAAACTAGCGGGATACAATGAGCAGTTCTTC. Amino acids: CTHTSPKLAGYNEQFF.